This T cell receptor beta chain is from a study of blood T cell repertoires in COVID-19. Study details: Sources were T cells, B-cell-depleted T cells, or PBMCs; the material itself was cDNA or gDNA.

The CDR3 is 15 residues long. CDR1 SGHTS and CDR2 YDEGEE come from the germline V gene. Trimming stripped 1 base from V and 1 base from J, with 8 bases between. TCRdb's table, derived via immunoSEQ multiplex PCR, lists solely in-frame clones and lacks some. The data show about 140,000 clones, roughly 90% seen once. This sequence was found in a man in his fifties or sixties with active or convalescent COVID-19. Material: peripheral blood. The rearrangement links TRBV5-8 to TRBJ2-2, with D tentatively TRBD2 (5 bases). CDR3 loop: CASSLRGVNTGELFF. The CDR3, as DNA: TGTGCCAGCAGCTTGCGGGGAGTGAACACCGGGGAGCTGTTTTTT. The entire variable domain, with the rest obtained from reference TRBV5-8 and TRBJ2-2, is as follows: EAGVTQSPTHLIKTRGQQATLRCSPISGHTSVYWYQQALGLGLQFLLWYDEGEERNRGNFPPRFSGRQFPNYSSELNVNALELEDSALYLCASSLRGVNTGELFFGEGSRLTVL.